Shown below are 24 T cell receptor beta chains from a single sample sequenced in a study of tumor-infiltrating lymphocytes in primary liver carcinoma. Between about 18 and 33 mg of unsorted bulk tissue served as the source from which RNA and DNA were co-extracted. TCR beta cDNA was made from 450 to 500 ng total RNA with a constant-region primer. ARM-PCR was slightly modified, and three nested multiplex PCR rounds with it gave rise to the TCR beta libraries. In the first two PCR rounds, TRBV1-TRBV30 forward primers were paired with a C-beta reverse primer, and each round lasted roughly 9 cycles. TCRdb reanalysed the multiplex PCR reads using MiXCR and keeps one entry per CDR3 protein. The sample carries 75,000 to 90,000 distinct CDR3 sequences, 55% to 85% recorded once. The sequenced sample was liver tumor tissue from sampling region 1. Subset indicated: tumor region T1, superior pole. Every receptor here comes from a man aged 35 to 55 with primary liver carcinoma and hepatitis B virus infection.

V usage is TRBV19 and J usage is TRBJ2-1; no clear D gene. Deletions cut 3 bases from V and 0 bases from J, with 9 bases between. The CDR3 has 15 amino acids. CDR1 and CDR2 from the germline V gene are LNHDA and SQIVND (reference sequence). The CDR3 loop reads CASSMQAGSYNEQFF. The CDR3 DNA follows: TGTGCCAGTAGTATGCAGGCCGGCTCCTACAATGAGCAGTTCTTC.

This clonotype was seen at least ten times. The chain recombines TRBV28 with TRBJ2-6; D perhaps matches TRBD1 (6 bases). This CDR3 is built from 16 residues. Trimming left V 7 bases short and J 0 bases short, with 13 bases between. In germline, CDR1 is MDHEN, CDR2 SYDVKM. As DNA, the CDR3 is TGTGCCAGCACCCAACAGGGTTTCTCTGGGGCCAACGTCCTGACTTTC. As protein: CASTQQGFSGANVLTF.

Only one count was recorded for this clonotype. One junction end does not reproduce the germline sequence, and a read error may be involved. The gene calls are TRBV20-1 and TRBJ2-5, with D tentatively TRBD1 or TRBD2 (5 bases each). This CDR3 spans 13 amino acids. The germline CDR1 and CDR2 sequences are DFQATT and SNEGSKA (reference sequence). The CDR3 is CGALSGPQETQYF. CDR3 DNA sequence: TGCGGTGCCCTTTCGGGACCACAAGAGACCCAGTACTTC.

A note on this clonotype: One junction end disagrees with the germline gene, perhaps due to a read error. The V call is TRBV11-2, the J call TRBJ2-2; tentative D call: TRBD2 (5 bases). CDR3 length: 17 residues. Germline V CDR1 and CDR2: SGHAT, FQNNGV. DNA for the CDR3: TGTGCCAGCAGCTTAGTTCGGACGTACCCAGAGATCGGGGAGCTGTTTTTC. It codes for CASSLVRTYPEIGELFF.

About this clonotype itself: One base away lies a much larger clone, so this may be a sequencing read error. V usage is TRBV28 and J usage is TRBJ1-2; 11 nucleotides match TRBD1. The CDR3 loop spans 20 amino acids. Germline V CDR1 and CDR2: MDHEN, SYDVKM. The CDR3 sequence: CASTSTGTGGTPDALYDYTF. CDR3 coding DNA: TGTGCCAGCACTTCGACCGGGACAGGGGGAACCCCCGACGCCCTCTATGACTACACCTTC.

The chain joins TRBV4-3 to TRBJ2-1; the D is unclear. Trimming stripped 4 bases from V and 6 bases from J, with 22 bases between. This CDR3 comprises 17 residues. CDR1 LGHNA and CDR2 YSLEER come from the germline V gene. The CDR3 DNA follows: TGCGCCAGCAGCCTAAATCTGGCCTCTTTGTTGGTCAATGAGCAGTTCTTC. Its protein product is CASSLNLASLLVNEQFF.

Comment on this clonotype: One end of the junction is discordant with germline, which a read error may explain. The CDR3 DNA sequence: TGTGCCAGCAGCCCCGACAGGGGTAGTGAGGGCTACACCTTT. This codes for CASSPDRGSEGYTF. This chain joins TRBV5-4 and TRBJ1-2; 8 nucleotides agree with TRBD1. Germline V gene data show CDR1 as SGHNT and CDR2 as YYREEE (reference sequence). The CDR3 spans 14 residues.

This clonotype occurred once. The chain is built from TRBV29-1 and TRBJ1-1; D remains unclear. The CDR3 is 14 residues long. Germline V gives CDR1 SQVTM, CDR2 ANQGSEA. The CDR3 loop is CNVTYQTPNTEAFF. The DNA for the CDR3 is TGCAACGTCACTTACCAGACCCCGAACACTGAAGCTTTCTTT.

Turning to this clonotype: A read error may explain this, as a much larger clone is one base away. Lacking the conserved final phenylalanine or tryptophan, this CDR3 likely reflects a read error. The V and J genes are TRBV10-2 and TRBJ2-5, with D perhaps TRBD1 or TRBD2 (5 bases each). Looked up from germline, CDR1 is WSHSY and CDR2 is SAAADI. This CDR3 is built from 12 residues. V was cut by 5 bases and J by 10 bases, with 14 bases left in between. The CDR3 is CASSRGRPFQYS. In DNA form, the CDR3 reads TGCGCCAGCAGTCGGGGCCGCCCTTTCCAGTACTCC.

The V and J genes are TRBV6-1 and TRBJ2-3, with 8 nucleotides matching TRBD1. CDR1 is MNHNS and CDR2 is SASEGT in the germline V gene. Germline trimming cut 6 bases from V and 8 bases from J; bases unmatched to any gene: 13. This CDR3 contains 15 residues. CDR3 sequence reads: CASRDRAWSAGTQYF. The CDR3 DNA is TGTGCCAGCAGGGACAGGGCATGGAGTGCGGGTACGCAGTATTTT.

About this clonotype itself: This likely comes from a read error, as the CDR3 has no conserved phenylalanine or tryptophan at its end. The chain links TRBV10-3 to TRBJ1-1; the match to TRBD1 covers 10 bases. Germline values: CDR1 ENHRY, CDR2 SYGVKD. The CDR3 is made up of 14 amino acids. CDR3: CTISETGGNTEAFL. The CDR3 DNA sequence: TGTACCATCAGTGAGACAGGGGGCAACACTGAAGCTTTCCTT.

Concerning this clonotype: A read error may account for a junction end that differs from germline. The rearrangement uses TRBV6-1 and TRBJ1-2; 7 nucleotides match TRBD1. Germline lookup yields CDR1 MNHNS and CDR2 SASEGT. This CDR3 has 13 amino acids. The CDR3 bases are TGTGCCACCTCCCGGGACAGTTACTATGGCTACACTTTC. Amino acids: CATSRDSYYGYTF.

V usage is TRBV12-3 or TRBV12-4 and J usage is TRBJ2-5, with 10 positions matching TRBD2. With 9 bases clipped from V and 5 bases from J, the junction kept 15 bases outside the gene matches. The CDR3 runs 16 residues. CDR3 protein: CASSTSAGGVVETQYF. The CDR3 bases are TGTGCCAGTAGTACGTCAGCGGGAGGGGTTGTTGAGACCCAGTACTTC.

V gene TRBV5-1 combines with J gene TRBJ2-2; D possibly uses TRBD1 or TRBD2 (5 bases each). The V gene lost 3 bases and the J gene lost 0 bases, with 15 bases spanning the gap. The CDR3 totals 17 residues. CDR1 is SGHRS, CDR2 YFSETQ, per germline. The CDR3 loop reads CASSWEPLGANTGELFF. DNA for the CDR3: TGCGCCAGCAGCTGGGAGCCTCTAGGGGCGAACACCGGGGAGCTGTTTTTT. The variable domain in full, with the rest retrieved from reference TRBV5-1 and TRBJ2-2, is KAGVTQTPRYLIKTRGQQVTLSCSPISGHRSVSWYQQTPGQGLQFLFEYFSETQRNKGNFPGRFSGRQFSNSRSEMNVSTLELGDSALYLCASSWEPLGANTGELFFGEGSRLTVL.

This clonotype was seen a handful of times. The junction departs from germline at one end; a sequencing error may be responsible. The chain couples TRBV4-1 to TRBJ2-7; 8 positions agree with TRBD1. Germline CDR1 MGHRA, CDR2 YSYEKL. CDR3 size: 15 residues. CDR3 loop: CVSSQDYRGIYEQYF. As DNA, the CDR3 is TGTGTCAGCAGCCAAGATTACAGGGGGATATACGAGCAGTACTTC.

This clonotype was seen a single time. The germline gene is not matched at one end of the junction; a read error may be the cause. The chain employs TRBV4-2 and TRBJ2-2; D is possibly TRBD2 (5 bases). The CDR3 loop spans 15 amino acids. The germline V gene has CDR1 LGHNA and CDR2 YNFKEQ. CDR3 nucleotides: TGTACCAGCAGCCCCGGGGTGCCGCGGACCGGGGAGCTGTTTTTT. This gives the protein CTSSPGVPRTGELFF.

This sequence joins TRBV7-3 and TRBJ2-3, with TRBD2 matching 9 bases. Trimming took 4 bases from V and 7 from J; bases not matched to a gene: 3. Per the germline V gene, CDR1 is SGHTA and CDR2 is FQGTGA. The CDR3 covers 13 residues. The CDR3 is CASSSAGGNTQYF. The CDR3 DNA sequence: TGTGCCAGCAGCTCAGCGGGAGGCAATACGCAGTATTTT.

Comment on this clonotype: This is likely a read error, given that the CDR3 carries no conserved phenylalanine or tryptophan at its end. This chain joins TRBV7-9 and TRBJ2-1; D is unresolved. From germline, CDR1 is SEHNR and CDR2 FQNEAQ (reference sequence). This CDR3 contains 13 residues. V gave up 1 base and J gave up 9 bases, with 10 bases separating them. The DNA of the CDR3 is TGTGCCAGCAGCTTAGTGGAGACGGCTGAGCAGTTCTTG. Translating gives CASSLVETAEQFL.

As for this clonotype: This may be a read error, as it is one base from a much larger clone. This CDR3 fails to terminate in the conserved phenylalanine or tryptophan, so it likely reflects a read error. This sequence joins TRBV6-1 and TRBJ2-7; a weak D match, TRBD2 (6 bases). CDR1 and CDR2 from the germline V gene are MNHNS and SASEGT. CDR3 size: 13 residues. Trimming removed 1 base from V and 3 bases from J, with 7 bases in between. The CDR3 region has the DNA TGTGCCAGCAGTGAAGGGGACTTCTACGAGCAGTACCTC. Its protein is CASSEGDFYEQYL.

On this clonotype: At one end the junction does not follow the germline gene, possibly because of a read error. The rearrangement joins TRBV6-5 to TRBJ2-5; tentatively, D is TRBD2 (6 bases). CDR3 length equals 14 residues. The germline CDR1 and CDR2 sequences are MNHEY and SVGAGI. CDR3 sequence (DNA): TGTGCTAGCAGTTGCGGGACCTCTCAAGAGACCCAGTATTTC. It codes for CASSCGTSQETQYF.

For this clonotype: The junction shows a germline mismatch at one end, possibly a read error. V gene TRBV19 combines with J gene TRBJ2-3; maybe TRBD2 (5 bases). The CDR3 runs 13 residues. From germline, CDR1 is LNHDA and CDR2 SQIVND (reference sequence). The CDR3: CASSSGFTDTKYF. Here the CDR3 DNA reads TGTGCCAGTAGTAGCGGGTTCACAGATACGAAGTATTTT.

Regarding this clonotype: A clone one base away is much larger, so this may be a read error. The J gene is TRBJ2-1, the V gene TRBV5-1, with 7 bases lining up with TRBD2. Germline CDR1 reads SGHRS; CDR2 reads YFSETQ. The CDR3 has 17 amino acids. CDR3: CVSRMGYSSGGQDEQFF. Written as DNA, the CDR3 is TGCGTCAGCAGGATGGGGTATTCTAGCGGAGGTCAGGATGAGCAGTTCTTC. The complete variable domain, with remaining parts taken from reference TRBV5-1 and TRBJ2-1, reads KAGVTQTPRYLIKTRGQQVTLSCSPISGHRSVSWYQQTPGQGLQFLFEYFSETQRNKGNFPGRFSGRQFSNSRSEMNVSTLELGDSALYLCVSRMGYSSGGQDEQFFGPGTRLTVL.

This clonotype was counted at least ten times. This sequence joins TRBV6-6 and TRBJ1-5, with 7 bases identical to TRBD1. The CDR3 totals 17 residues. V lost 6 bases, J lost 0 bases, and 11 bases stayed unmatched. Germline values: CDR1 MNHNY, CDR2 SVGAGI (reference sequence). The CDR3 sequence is CASRQSTGDYSNQPQHF. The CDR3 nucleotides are TGTGCCAGCAGACAATCCACAGGGGACTATAGCAATCAGCCCCAGCATTTT.

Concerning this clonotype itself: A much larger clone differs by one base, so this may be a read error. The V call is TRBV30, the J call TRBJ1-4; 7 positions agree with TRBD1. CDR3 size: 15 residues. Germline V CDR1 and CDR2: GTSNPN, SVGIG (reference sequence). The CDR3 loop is CVWSEGGTANEKLFF. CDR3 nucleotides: TGTGTCTGGAGTGAGGGCGGGACAGCTAATGAAAAACTGTTTTTT. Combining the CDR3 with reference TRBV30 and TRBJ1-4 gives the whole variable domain SQTIHQWPATLVQPVGSPLSLECTVEGTSNPNLYWYRQAAGRGLQLLFYSVGIGQISSEVPQNLSASRPQDRQFILSSKKLLLSDSGFYLCVWSEGGTANEKLFFGSGTQLSVL.